A selection of T cell receptor beta chains follows, all from one sample in a study of blood T cell repertoires in COVID-19. Assay: immunoSEQ multiplex PCR; the TCRdb copy retains only in-frame clones and omits some. The sample shows 150,000 or so clones, 55% to 75% of them seen only once. The specimen sequenced was peripheral blood. The receptors come from a woman aged 70-85 years with acute or convalescent COVID-19. Both conserved end residues are part of each CDR3. D genes are given only for firm matches. Clone sizes are given selectively: once, few, many, or a class where the clone is expanded.

TRBV11-2	.	16	TRBJ1-6	.	TGTGCCAGCAGCTTAGATCAGGCGATACTTAATTCACCCCTCCACTTT	CASSLDQAILNSPLHF
TRBV10-2	.	14	TRBJ1-2	TRBD1	TGCGCCAGCAGTGACCGGACAGGAACCTATGGCTACACCTTC	CASSDRTGTYGYTF
TRBV5-1	.	15	TRBJ2-7	.	TGCGCCAGCAGCCCCCGGGCAGACTACTCCTACGAGCAGTACTTC	CASSPRADYSYEQYF
TRBV7-9	.	15	TRBJ2-3	.	TGTGCCAGCAGCTTAGGGCTAGCGAGCACAGATACGCAGTATTTT	CASSLGLASTDTQYF
TRBV6-5	.	15	TRBJ1-6	.	TGTGCCAGCAGTTACAGGGGCAGTAATAATTCACCCCTCCACTTT	CASSYRGSNNSPLHF
TRBV19	.	17	TRBJ2-1	TRBD2	TGTGCCAGTAGTCTCACTCTAGCGGGCCCTTACGACAATGAGCAGTTCTTC	CASSLTLAGPYDNEQFF
TRBV4-1	.	16	TRBJ1-5	TRBD1	TGCGCCAGCAGCCAAGGGGACGGGACAGGTAATCAGCCCCAGCATTTT	CASSQGDGTGNQPQHF
TRBV12-5	.	12	TRBJ1-1	TRBD1	TGTGCTAGTGCCGCAGGGGGGACTGAAGCTTTCTTT	CASAAGGTEAFF
TRBV29-1	.	12	TRBJ1-5	.	TGCAGCGTTGAGGAGGCAGGTCAGCCCCAGCATTTT	CSVEEAGQPQHF
TRBV9	.	14	TRBJ1-5	TRBD1	TGTGCCAGCAGCGCTACAGGGGAGGAGAAGCCCCAGCATTTT	CASSATGEEKPQHF
TRBV28	.	16	TRBJ2-3	TRBD2	TGTGCCAGCAACTCGCCTAGCGGGTCTAGCACAGATACGCAGTATTTT	CASNSPSGSSTDTQYF
TRBV6-6	.	15	TRBJ1-2	TRBD1	TGTGCCAGCAGTTACCCGGGGACAGGAAACTATGGCTACACCTTC	CASSYPGTGNYGYTF
TRBV4-1	.	16	TRBJ2-7	TRBD2	TGCGCCAGCAGCCGCGGCCGGGAGCGCGGGAGTGAGGAGCAGTACTTC	CASSRGRERGSEEQYF
TRBV2	.	11	TRBJ1-2	.	TGTGCCAGCAGAATGACCGGGGGCTACACCTTC	CASRMTGGYTF
TRBV5-6	few	14	TRBJ2-5	TRBD2	TGTGCCAGCAGCTTGGGAACTAGCGTGAAGACCCAGTACTTC	CASSLGTSVKTQYF
TRBV28	.	16	TRBJ1-5	.	TGTGCCAGCAGTTTATTTCGGATTCGGAGGGATCAGCCCCAGCATTTT	CASSLFRIRRDQPQHF
TRBV6-4	.	15	TRBJ1-6	TRBD1	TGTGCCAGCAGTGCCGACGGACAGGGATCTTCACCCCTCCACTTT	CASSADGQGSSPLHF
TRBV28	.	15	TRBJ1-2	TRBD1	TGTGCCAGCAGTTTCGGGGGACAGGGGGGAGATGGCTACACCTTC	CASSFGGQGGDGYTF
TRBV5-1	few	16	TRBJ1-2	.	TGCGCCAGCAGCCTGATAGGGCAGGGCCCTAACTATGGCTACACCTTC	CASSLIGQGPNYGYTF
TRBV5-6	.	15	TRBJ1-2	TRBD1	TGTGCCAGCAGCCCCGAGCCAGGGGGCTTCAGTGGCTACACCTTC	CASSPEPGGFSGYTF
TRBV5-1	.	16	TRBJ2-1	TRBD1	TGCGCCAGCAGCCAACTGGGACAGGGCTCCTACAATGAGCAGTTCTTC	CASSQLGQGSYNEQFF
TRBV2	.	17	TRBJ2-1	TRBD2	TGTGCCAGCACCGGAGGACTAGCGGCAGCCCCCTACAATGAGCAGTTCTTC	CASTGGLAAAPYNEQFF
TRBV27	.	14	TRBJ2-7	.	TGTGCCAGCAGTTTTGGCAGGGGAGGGCGCGAGCAGTACTTC	CASSFGRGGREQYF
TRBV7-9	.	13	TRBJ1-6	.	TGTGCCAGCAGCCCACAGGAGAATTCACCCCTCCACTTT	CASSPQENSPLHF
TRBV9	.	16	TRBJ2-1	TRBD1	TGTGCCAGCAGCGTAGAGGGACAGGGCCCCTACAATGAGCAGTTCTTC	CASSVEGQGPYNEQFF
TRBV28	.	16	TRBJ1-5	TRBD1	TGTGCCAGCAGACCCGGACAGGGGGCGAGCAATCAGCCCCAGCATTTT	CASRPGQGASNQPQHF
TRBV27	.	15	TRBJ1-5	TRBD1	TGTGCCAGCAGCCAAGACAGGGGATCAAATCAGCCCCAGCATTTT	CASSQDRGSNQPQHF
TRBV18	.	17	TRBJ2-1	TRBD2	TGTGCCAGCTCACCACCGACTAGCGGGAGTGGTGGGAATGAGCAGTTCTTC	CASSPPTSGSGGNEQFF